The 23 T cell receptor beta chains in this list originate from one sample, sequenced in a study of T cell responses to AZD1222 COVID-19 vaccine. TCRdb keeps only in-frame clones here, not all; method: immunoSEQ multiplex PCR. The table includes some 100,000 clones, more than 75% detected once. The sequences come from peripheral blood, collected 28 days after the second AZD1222 dose. These receptors all stem from an adult who received the AZD1222 COVID-19 vaccine.

The chain's CDR3 is CASSLGRQPANYGYTF. CDR3 in DNA: TGTGCCAGCAGCTTAGGCCGACAGCCTGCTAACTATGGCTACACCTTC. The chain uses TRBV7-2 and TRBJ1-2, with D maybe TRBD1 (5 bases). CDR1 SGHTA and CDR2 FQGNSA come from the germline V gene. The CDR3 contains 16 residues. V dropped 1 base and J dropped 0 bases, with 12 bases sitting between them.

The J gene is TRBJ2-7, the V gene TRBV18, with a weak D call TRBD1 (6 bases). The V end lost 3 bases, the J end lost 2 bases, and 11 bases lay between the germline ends. The germline gives CDR1 KGHSH, CDR2 LQKENI. The length of the CDR3 is 14 residues. DNA for the CDR3: TGTGCCAGCTCACCTGGAGGACAGCCCTACGAGCAGTACTTC. Translated: CASSPGGQPYEQYF.

This clone came up once. This chain links TRBV7-6 with TRBJ1-6; possibly TRBD1 for D (5 bases). V lost 1 base, J lost 7 bases, and 11 bases lay in between. The germline gives CDR1 SGHVS, CDR2 FNYEAQ. This CDR3 spans 15 amino acids. The CDR3 here is CASSLEGPPNSPLHF. The CDR3 nucleotides read TGTGCCAGCAGCTTAGAGGGACCCCCAAATTCACCCCTCCACTTT.

The chain joins TRBV10-1 to TRBJ2-1, with D possibly being TRBD1 or TRBD2 (5 bases each). The germline V gene encodes CDR1 WNHNN and CDR2 SYGVQD (reference sequence). CDR3 length: 16 residues. Trimming took off 7 bases at V and 0 bases at J, with 16 bases between the two ends. CDR3 amino acids: CASNLNGTSSYNEQFF. CDR3 sequence (DNA): TGCGCCAGCAATCTAAACGGGACGAGCTCCTACAATGAGCAGTTCTTC.

This clone is a singleton in its sample. The gene calls are TRBV6-5 and TRBJ1-2, with D possibly TRBD1 on 5 matching bases. The CDR3 totals 14 residues. V was shortened by 10 bases and J by 4 bases, with 19 bases between the two germline ends. Germline CDR1 and CDR2: MNHEY and SVGAGI. The CDR3 DNA reads as TGTGCCACCAAAATGGGGGAGGAGGTCTATGGCTACACCTTC. This sequence encodes CATKMGEEVYGYTF.

The chain uses TRBV4-2 and TRBJ1-6, with 9 bases that match TRBD1. Per the germline V gene, CDR1 is LGHNA and CDR2 is YNFKEQ. J gave up 7 bases and V 9 bases, and 7 bases lay outside the gene matches. This CDR3 is built from 14 residues. The CDR3: CASRTGERNSPLHF. CDR3 coding DNA: TGTGCCAGTAGGACAGGGGAAAGGAATTCACCCCTCCACTTT.

This rearrangement joins TRBV5-1 to TRBJ2-3, with TRBD2 identical over 13 bases. V lost 0 bases, J lost 4 bases, and 2 bases stayed unmatched. CDR1 and CDR2 (germline): SGHRS, YFSETQ. This CDR3 spans 16 amino acids. The CDR3: CASSLGTSGGADTQYF. DNA for the CDR3: TGCGCCAGCAGCTTGGGGACTAGCGGGGGCGCAGATACGCAGTATTTT.

The genes are TRBV5-1 and TRBJ2-1, with TRBD2 matching 10 bases. Germline V gene lookup returns CDR1 SGHRS and CDR2 YFSETQ. V gave up 4 bases and J gave up 4 bases; unmatched junction bases: 8. CDR3 length: 16 amino acids. The CDR3 bases are TGCGCCAGCAGCGTCATAGCGGGGGGCCCATACAATGAGCAGTTCTTC. Protein sequence: CASSVIAGGPYNEQFF.

The chain links TRBV28 to TRBJ2-1, with 8 nucleotides matching TRBD2. Trimming removed 10 bases from V and 0 bases from J; junction bases left unmatched: 8. The germline V gene encodes CDR1 MDHEN and CDR2 SYDVKM. The CDR3 loop spans 15 amino acids. CDR3 sequence (DNA): TGTGCCACCGTAACTAGCGGATTCTCCTACAATGAGCAGTTCTTC. This codes for CATVTSGFSYNEQFF.

This clone has only one observation. The J gene is TRBJ1-5, the V gene TRBV6-5; a possible D gene is TRBD1 (5 bases). The CDR3 totals 13 residues. Germline V gives CDR1 MNHEY, CDR2 SVGAGI. V was shortened by 6 bases and J by 5 bases, with 11 bases between the two germline ends. CDR3 sequence: CASSLRGDQPQHF. CDR3 sequence (DNA): TGTGCCAGCAGCCTTCGGGGCGATCAGCCCCAGCATTTT.

The chain's CDR3 is CASNPGLNEQFF. The CDR3 nucleotides are TGCGCCAGCAACCCAGGGTTGAATGAGCAGTTCTTC. The V call is TRBV5-1, the J call TRBJ2-1; tentative D call: TRBD1 (5 bases). V was trimmed by 6 bases and J by 7 bases, leaving 11 bases between them. The CDR3 has 12 residues. Germline-derived CDR1 and CDR2 are SGHRS and YFSETQ.

The CDR3 sequence: CSVVPGQGAGARGTEAFF. DNA for the CDR3: TGCAGCGTTGTCCCGGGACAGGGAGCAGGAGCCCGTGGGACTGAAGCTTTCTTT. The V and J genes are TRBV29-1 and TRBJ1-1, with 9 positions matching TRBD1. The CDR3 consists of 18 residues. J was trimmed by 5 bases and V by 4 bases; bases with no gene match: 20. Germline V gene data show CDR1 as SQVTM and CDR2 as ANQGSEA.

V and J are TRBV10-3 and TRBJ2-7; possibly TRBD2 for D (6 bases). V lost 5 bases, J lost 7 bases, and 18 bases lay in between. Germline CDR1 and CDR2: ENHRY and SYGVKD. This CDR3 region has 14 residues. Here the CDR3 reads CAISPLTGVEEQYF. The CDR3 DNA reads TGTGCCATCAGTCCCCTTACGGGAGTAGAAGAGCAGTACTTC.

This clone appeared a few times. The rearrangement joins TRBV30 to TRBJ2-7; the D gene is possibly TRBD2 (6 bases). The CDR3 is 11 residues long. Germline V lookup: CDR1 GTSNPN, CDR2 SVGIG (reference sequence). V was trimmed by 8 bases and J by 0 bases, leaving 8 bases between them. This chain's CDR3 is CARGASYEQYF. Here the CDR3 DNA reads TGTGCCCGCGGGGCCTCCTACGAGCAGTACTTC.

This chain uses TRBV28 with TRBJ1-5; 9 nucleotides line up with TRBD1. Germline V lookup: CDR1 MDHEN, CDR2 SYDVKM. Unmatched junction bases numbered 8, after V lost 6 bases and J lost 5 bases. This CDR3 is 15 amino acids long. CDR3 residues: CASSWGQGQHQPQHF. The CDR3 nucleotides read TGTGCCAGCAGCTGGGGACAGGGCCAACATCAGCCCCAGCATTTT.

The rearrangement joins TRBV3-1 (or the pseudogene TRBV3-2) to TRBJ1-1, with D tentatively TRBD1 (5 bases). V lost 4 bases, J lost 3 bases, and 15 bases lay in between. The CDR3 covers 15 residues. Germline CDR1 LGHDT, CDR2 YNNKEL (reference sequence). CDR3 DNA sequence: TGTGCCAGCAGCCCCAACACCGGAGGGGACACTGAAGCTTTCTTT. Residues: CASSPNTGGDTEAFF.

This clone occurred many times. The V and J genes are TRBV6-5 and TRBJ2-1; D unresolved. The CDR3 is made up of 15 amino acids. Germline lookup yields CDR1 MNHEY and CDR2 SVGAGI. V was cut by 8 bases and J by 0 bases, with 14 bases left in between. CDR3 sequence: CASLENSGSYNEQFF. The DNA of the CDR3 is TGTGCCAGCCTAGAAAACAGTGGCTCCTACAATGAGCAGTTCTTC.

The CDR3 is CAWNGPSSYNEQFF. In DNA, the CDR3 is TGTGCCTGGAATGGGCCGAGCTCCTACAATGAGCAGTTCTTC. The V gene is TRBV30, the J gene TRBJ2-1; D remains ambiguous. V lost 4 bases, J lost 0 bases, and 10 bases lay in between. CDR1 and CDR2 (germline): GTSNPN, SVGIG (reference sequence). CDR3 length: 14 amino acids.

The chain couples TRBV6-2 or TRBV6-3 to TRBJ2-1, with TRBD2 matching over 14 bases. The CDR3 loop spans 17 amino acids. CDR1 is MNHEY, CDR2 SVGEGT, per germline. The ends lost 4 bases at V and 5 bases at J; junction bases unmatched: 7. Here the CDR3 reads CASSSKTSGRGHNEQFF. DNA of the CDR3: TGTGCCAGCAGTTCCAAGACTAGCGGGAGGGGCCACAATGAGCAGTTCTTC.

This clone was observed a handful of times. The genes are TRBV7-2 and TRBJ1-1; TRBD1 agrees at 9 bases. The germline CDR1 and CDR2 sequences are SGHTA and FQGNSA. Germline trimming cut 0 bases from V and 2 bases from J; bases unmatched to any gene: 10. The length of the CDR3 is 18 residues. The CDR3 protein is CASSLANRGLSINTEAFF. In nucleotides, the CDR3 is TGTGCCAGCAGCTTAGCGAACAGGGGGCTGAGTATCAACACTGAAGCTTTCTTT.

The genes are TRBV11-2 and TRBJ2-1; D is tentatively TRBD1 or TRBD2 (5 bases each). Trimming shortened V by 4 bases and J by 6 bases, and 16 bases separated the two germline ends. The CDR3 length is 15 residues. From germline, CDR1 is SGHAT and CDR2 FQNNGV. The DNA of the CDR3 is TGTGCCAGCAGCTGGCAATCCGGGACGGGCAATGAGCAGTTCTTC. This gives the protein CASSWQSGTGNEQFF.

V and J are TRBV7-9 and TRBJ2-7; TRBD1 or TRBD2 may be the D gene (6 bases each). The CDR3 contains 14 residues. Germline V gene sequence: CDR1 SEHNR, CDR2 FQNEAQ (reference sequence). The V gene lost 5 bases and the J gene lost 4 bases, with 15 bases spanning the gap. The CDR3 DNA reads as TGTGCCAGCAGCCGGAGGGGGGTCGCGTACGAGCAGTACTTC. Its translation is CASSRRGVAYEQYF.

This rearrangement joins TRBV29-1 to TRBJ1-1, with TRBD1 identical over 7 bases. CDR1 is SQVTM and CDR2 is ANQGSEA in the germline V gene. The CDR3 length is 12 residues. With V trimmed by 4 bases and J by 5 bases, 4 bases remained unmatched. The CDR3, as DNA: TGCAGCGTTGGAAAACAGGGGACTGAAGCTTTCTTT. This encodes CSVGKQGTEAFF.